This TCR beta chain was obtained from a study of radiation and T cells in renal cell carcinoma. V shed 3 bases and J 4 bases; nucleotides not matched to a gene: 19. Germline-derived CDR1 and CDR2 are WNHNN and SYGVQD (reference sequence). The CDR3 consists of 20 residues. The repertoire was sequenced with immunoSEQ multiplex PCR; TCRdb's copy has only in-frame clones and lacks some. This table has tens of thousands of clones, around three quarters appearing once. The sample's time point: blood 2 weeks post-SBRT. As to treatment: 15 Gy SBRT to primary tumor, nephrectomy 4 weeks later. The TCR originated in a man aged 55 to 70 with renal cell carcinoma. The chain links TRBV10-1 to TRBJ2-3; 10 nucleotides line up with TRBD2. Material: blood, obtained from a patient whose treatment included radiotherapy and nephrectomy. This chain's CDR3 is CASSDPTPTSGSGDPDTQYF. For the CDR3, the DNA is TGCGCCAGCAGTGACCCAACCCCGACTAGCGGGTCTGGGGACCCAGATACGCAGTATTTT.